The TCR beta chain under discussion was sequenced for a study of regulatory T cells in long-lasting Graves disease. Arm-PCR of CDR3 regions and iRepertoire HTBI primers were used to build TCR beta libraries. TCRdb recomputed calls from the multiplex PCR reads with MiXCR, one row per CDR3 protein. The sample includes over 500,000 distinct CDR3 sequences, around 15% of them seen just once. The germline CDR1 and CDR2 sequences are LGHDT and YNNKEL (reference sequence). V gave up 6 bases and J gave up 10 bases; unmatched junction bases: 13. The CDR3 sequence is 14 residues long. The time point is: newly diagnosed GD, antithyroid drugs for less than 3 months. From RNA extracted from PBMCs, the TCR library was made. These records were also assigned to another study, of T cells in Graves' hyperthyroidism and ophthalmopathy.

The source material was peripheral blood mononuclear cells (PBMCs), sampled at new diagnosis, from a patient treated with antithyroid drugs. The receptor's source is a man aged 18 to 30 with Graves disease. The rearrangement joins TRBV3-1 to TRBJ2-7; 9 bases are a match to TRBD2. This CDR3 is CASSPLAGKGEQYF. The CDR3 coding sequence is TGTGCCAGCAGTCCTCTAGCGGGGAAAGGGGAACAGTACTTC.